This T cell receptor beta chain originates from a study of cytomegalovirus exposure and HLA in healthy donors. The wider study: Early release data held 75 million to 90 million unique TCRs from HLA-typed donors. Overall study findings and caveats: Most of the CMV-associated TCR beta chains (in a later analysis) appeared to be HLA-restricted.

Germline CDR1 reads SGHVS; CDR2 reads FNYEAQ. The trim removed 4 bases at V and 4 bases at J, leaving 4 bases unmatched. This CDR3 is 15 amino acids long. The PCR contained 60 Vbeta and 13 Jbeta primers. Using immunoSEQ multiplex PCR, the repertoire was profiled, and TCRdb retains in-frame clones only, with some absent. The data hold 130,000 or so clones, with around 73% observed a single time. Points on this clone: The antigen is unknown.

The clonotype originates from a female donor in good health and CMV-seronegative. The chain employs TRBV7-6 and TRBJ2-1; 10 nucleotides match TRBD2. The source material was PBMCs. As DNA, the CDR3 is TGTGCCAGCAGCTGGTCTAGCGGGAGTTACAATGAGCAGTTCTTC. This sequence encodes CASSWSSGSYNEQFF.